Listed below are T cell receptor beta chains from one sample, sequenced in a study of cytomegalovirus exposure and HLA in healthy donors. TCRdb's table, derived via immunoSEQ multiplex PCR, lists solely in-frame clones and lacks some. This table holds a few hundred thousand clones, approximately 88% found once. Sequences were obtained from PBMCs. The receptors were gathered from a young woman in good health and CMV-seronegative. Both conserved end residues are part of each CDR3. Fields, in order: CDR3 length, V gene, clone size, D gene, CDR3 protein. The D gene is left open where the match is weak. The size of a clone is reported for some rows only, either as once, few or many, or as a class for expanded clones.

>15|TRBV5-1|.|TRBD2
CASSLYQREGETQYF
>15|TRBV5-6|.|.
CASSLQLRSGLRAFF
>13|TRBV28|.|.
CASSLGQSYEQYF
>17|TRBV5-1|.|.
CASSPPEILSGANVLTF
>15|TRBV10-3|.|.
CAISERGYSNQPQHF
>13|TRBV10-3|.|TRBD1
CAIAGTGEYEQYF
>15|TRBV9|.|.
CASSPRGGLGNTIYF
>18|TRBV2|.|.
CASSGPGTQSSGANVLTF
>16|TRBV6-5|.|TRBD2
CASSSYPTSGNLEQYF
>16|TRBV5-1|.|TRBD1
CASSLVMGQMKYGYTF
>13|TRBV6-5|.|TRBD2
CAATSGRWNEQFF
>14|TRBV29-1|.|.
CSVEGRAGNTEAFF
>19|TRBV2|once|TRBD1
CASSERTLNGQGRNSPLHF
>13|TRBV13|.|TRBD1
CASSIGTGDGYTF
>13|TRBV4-3|.|.
CASSQSPRDTQYF
>14|TRBV27|.|.
CASSPGMSTDTQYF
>15|TRBV9|.|.
CASSVDLVTQDTQYF
>19|TRBV27|.|.
CASSLGTLKQPRVTDTQYF
>15|TRBV28|.|TRBD2
CASSYQRDFHNEQFF
>15|TRBV19|.|TRBD1
CASSARTGGSQPQHF
>14|TRBV27|.|.
CASRSSIWTDTQYF
>13|TRBV30|.|.
CARTKPSGIGYTF
>16|TRBV9|.|TRBD1
CASSVGSGGVNTEAFF
>15|TRBV5-1|.|TRBD1
CASSRVTGGAYEQYF
>14|TRBV7-8|.|TRBD2
CASSSSGRVETQYF
>16|TRBV13|.|TRBD1
CASSPQPGQGQETQYF
>17|TRBV19|.|TRBD2
CASSIVNGAGEGAEQFF
>14|TRBV5-1|.|TRBD1
CASSLGQGSYEQYF
>18|TRBV27|.|TRBD2
CASSLLAGGPGTYNEQFF
>16|TRBV7-3|once|.
CASSPTQGRSGNEQFF
>13|TRBV7-3|once|.
CASSLGWAQPQHF
>14|TRBV27|.|TRBD2
CASSLAGVVDTQYF
>15|TRBV28|.|.
CASSFGGAGPYEQYF
>10|TRBV20-1|.|.
CSASGQGSTF
>16|TRBV4-3|.|TRBD2
CASSQDPGGRAYEQYF
>17|TRBV4-1|.|.
CASSQVVRRSSYNEQFF
>13|TRBV28|few|.
CASSSGNYNEQFF
>15|TRBV2|.|TRBD1
CASSEPQTGREPQHF
>16|TRBV14|.|TRBD2
CASSPRSGTRYNEQFF
>15|TRBV6-5|.|TRBD2
CASRLAVQFTDTQYF
>12|TRBV11-2|.|.
CASSFPSDEQFF
>11|TRBV20-1|.|.
CSARGEGPQHF
>15|TRBV7-2|.|TRBD2
CASSLTTSGSFEQFF
>13|TRBV6-5|.|TRBD2
CASRGLADYEQYF
>12|TRBV10-2|few|.
CAVGGVNTEAFF
>15|TRBV5-4|.|TRBD1
CASSLDGQVNQPQHF
>13|TRBV11-2|.|.
CASSQTGTPLQFF
>21|TRBV28|.|TRBD1
CASTDRDSRPATRSGANVLTF
>13|TRBV28|.|TRBD1
CAIGTDLYNEQFF
>14|TRBV7-9|few|.
CASSPPGGGGQQFF
>14|TRBV2|.|.
CASRSAVSSYEQYF
>13|TRBV18|.|TRBD1
CASSLGTGNEQFF
>16|TRBV18|.|TRBD1
CASVGGGAGLSSGYTF
>16|TRBV11-3|.|.
CASSFGPQGKGGELFF
>17|TRBV5-4|.|TRBD2
CASSLGPGTSGSYEQYF